Sequencing of this T cell receptor beta chain was carried out in a study of blood T cells in healthy people across ages. Overall study findings and caveats: Estimates of total diversity, which came from one million sequenced T cells, were considered to be underestimates.

It was with a sample-barcoded 5' primer and a J-beta primer mix that a second PCR of roughly 7 to 12 cycles was run. MiXCR, run by TCRdb on the 5' RACE reads, gives a single entry per CDR3 protein. This sample has about 1,400,000 distinct CDR3 sequences, with approximately 38% found just once. The CDR3 consists of 15 residues. V lost 5 bases, J lost 5 bases, and 4 bases stayed unmatched. Germline values: CDR1 WSHSY, CDR2 SAAADI. Remarks on this clonotype: Its target is unknown.

The chain is built from TRBV10-2 and TRBJ2-1, with TRBD2 identical over 12 bases. Input material: blood. The TCR originated in a woman aged 18-29 years in good health. CDR3 bases: TGCGCCAGCAGTCGGACTAGCGGGGCCGACAATGAGCAGTTCTTC. Protein: CASSRTSGADNEQFF.